The 28 T cell receptor beta chains reported below all come from one sample, sequenced in a study of cytomegalovirus exposure and HLA in healthy donors. The PCR ran on 60 Vbeta and 13 Jbeta primers. Generated by immunoSEQ multiplex PCR, the TCRdb table keeps only in-frame clones and is missing some. The profile shows 150,000 to 200,000 clones, about 80% of them singletons. The sequenced material came from PBMCs. The source of these receptors is a man aged 35 to 55 in good health and CMV-seronegative.

V usage is TRBV6-5 and J usage is TRBJ2-1; D gene ambiguous. The germline V gene encodes CDR1 MNHEY and CDR2 SVGAGI. V was cut by 5 bases and J by 8 bases, with 7 bases left in between. The CDR3 is made up of 11 amino acids. The CDR3: CASSERDEQFF. The CDR3 nucleotides are TGTGCCAGCAGTGAACGGGATGAGCAGTTCTTC.

The rearrangement links TRBV13 to TRBJ2-7, with TRBD2 matching over 10 bases. This CDR3 region has 15 residues. Germline V gene sequence: CDR1 PRHDT, CDR2 FYEKMQ (reference sequence). Trimming cost V 4 bases and J 1 base; bases outside gene matches: 4. The chain's CDR3 is CASSSRTSGSYEQYF. The CDR3 nucleotides are TGTGCCAGCAGCTCCCGGACTAGCGGATCCTACGAGCAGTACTTC. Filled out from reference TRBV13 and TRBJ2-7, the complete variable domain reads AAGVIQSPRHLIKEKRETATLKCYPIPRHDTVYWYQQGPGQDPQFLISFYEKMQSDKGSIPDRFSAQQFSDYHSELNMSSLELGDSALYFCASSSRTSGSYEQYFGPGTRLTVT.

The chain links TRBV21-1 to TRBJ2-7; the table's D gene call, TRBD1, was not cross checked with the DNA. TRBV21-1 is a recognized pseudogene. CDR3 size: 16 residues. In DNA form, the CDR3 reads TGTGCCAGCAGCAGAGGGCCGGACAGGGGGCATTGCGAGCAGTACTTC. It translates to CASSRGPDRGHCEQYF.

The CDR3 loop reads CASSYSRRDYNEQFF. The CDR3 coding sequence is TGTGCCAGCAGTTACTCGCGCAGGGATTACAATGAGCAGTTCTTC. The V gene is TRBV6-5, the J gene TRBJ2-1, with D possibly TRBD1 on 5 matching bases. Trimming pared 0 bases from V and 4 bases from J, leaving 10 bases between. The CDR3 is made up of 15 amino acids. Looked up from germline, CDR1 is MNHEY and CDR2 is SVGAGI.

The J gene is TRBJ1-4, the V gene TRBV4-1, with TRBD1 matching 10 bases. The trim removed 8 bases at V and 7 bases at J, leaving 1 base unmatched. The germline CDR1 and CDR2 sequences are MGHRA and YSYEKL. This CDR3 is 12 amino acids long. Written as DNA, the CDR3 is TGCGCCAGCCGGGACAGGGGTGAAAAACTGTTTTTT. It yields the protein CASRDRGEKLFF.

The V gene is TRBV18, the J gene TRBJ2-1; D is uncertain. The CDR3 covers 14 residues. The V and J ends lost 1 base and 3 bases respectively, with 7 bases between them. The V gene's germline CDR1 is KGHSH and CDR2 LQKENI. The CDR3 reads CASSPQNGYNEQFF. The CDR3 coding sequence is TGTGCCAGCTCACCACAAAACGGCTACAATGAGCAGTTCTTC.

The chain employs TRBV9 and TRBJ2-1; D possibly corresponds to TRBD2 (7 bases). The germline V gene has CDR1 SGDLS and CDR2 YYNGEE. The CDR3 is 15 residues long. The V and J ends lost 0 bases and 6 bases respectively, with 13 bases between them. The CDR3 sequence: CASSVEGGRGNEQFF. CDR3 DNA: TGTGCCAGCAGCGTAGAGGGGGGGCGAGGCAATGAGCAGTTCTTC.

For the CDR3, the DNA is TGTGCCAGCAGCAGAGATAGCGGGACGAACACCGGGGAGCTGTTTTTT. It yields the protein CASSRDSGTNTGELFF. The chain links TRBV7-2 to TRBJ2-2; 8 positions match TRBD2. Germline CDR1 is SGHTA and CDR2 is FQGNSA. The CDR3 runs 16 residues. V shed 5 bases and J 0 bases; nucleotides not matched to a gene: 5.

This chain links TRBV28 with TRBJ1-5; 7 bases line up with TRBD1. CDR1 is MDHEN, CDR2 SYDVKM, per germline. Trimming removed 6 bases from V and 5 bases from J; junction bases left unmatched: 4. This CDR3 is 13 amino acids long. The CDR3 spells CASRVGGYQPQHF. The DNA for the CDR3 is TGTGCCAGCAGAGTAGGGGGCTATCAGCCCCAGCATTTT.

This clone was observed a few times. J is TRBJ1-2 and V is TRBV28; 12 positions agree with TRBD1. This CDR3 comprises 16 residues. V trimming: 2 bases; J trimming: 6 bases; junction bases outside the gene matches: 7. The germline V gene encodes CDR1 MDHEN and CDR2 SYDVKM. For the CDR3, the DNA is TGTGCCAGCAGTTTACTACCGGGACAGGGGGCTGATGGCTACACCTTC. Translated: CASSLLPGQGADGYTF.

This clone was seen a single time. This rearrangement joins TRBV7-9 to TRBJ2-7; D is uncertain. CDR3 length: 15 residues. The germline CDR1 and CDR2 sequences are SEHNR and FQNEAQ (reference sequence). V was trimmed by 5 bases and J by 2 bases, leaving 16 bases between them. This CDR3 reads CASSPGIATPYEQYF. The DNA for the CDR3 is TGTGCCAGCAGCCCAGGAATTGCAACACCCTACGAGCAGTACTTC.

Notes on this clone: The junction differs from germline at one of its ends, possibly a read error. The chain is built from TRBV19 and TRBJ2-7; 7 positions match TRBD2. Germline V gene data show CDR1 as LNHDA and CDR2 as SQIVND (reference sequence). This CDR3 has 15 residues. For the CDR3, the DNA is TGTGCCAGTATGTTTGCCCCCTCCTTAACGGGACTACCGATTTGG. This codes for CASMFAPSLTGLPIW.

The V call is TRBV4-2, the J call TRBJ1-6; 9 bases align to TRBD1. Germline V gives CDR1 LGHNA, CDR2 YNFKEQ. J gave up 10 bases and V 3 bases, and 7 bases lay outside the gene matches. This CDR3 has 15 residues. This CDR3 is CASSQDRGSGSPLHF. CDR3 sequence (DNA): TGTGCCAGCAGCCAGGACAGGGGAAGCGGCTCACCCCTCCACTTT.

CDR3 loop: CASSPIGQGGQGNTIYF. DNA of the CDR3: TGTGCCAGCAGTCCCATAGGACAGGGGGGACAGGGAAACACCATATATTTT. The J gene is TRBJ1-3, the V gene TRBV28; 10 bases map to TRBD1. CDR1 is MDHEN and CDR2 is SYDVKM in the germline V gene. The CDR3 loop spans 17 amino acids. V dropped 5 bases and J dropped 4; count of bases not matched to a gene: 11.

In regard to this clone: This same CDR3 is encoded by further DNA sequences in the sample. The CDR3 sequence: CASSPLAGGPGEQYF. DNA for the CDR3: TGCGCCAGCAGCCCGCTAGCGGGAGGGCCTGGCGAGCAGTACTTC. This chain joins TRBV5-1 and TRBJ2-7, with 12 positions matching TRBD2. V dropped 4 bases and J dropped 6; count of bases not matched to a gene: 8. Germline lookup yields CDR1 SGHRS and CDR2 YFSETQ. This CDR3 has 15 amino acids.

This clone was detected a few times. The chain combines TRBV20-1 with TRBJ2-7; D might be TRBD2 (5 bases). The CDR3 has 11 amino acids. Germline V gives CDR1 DFQATT, CDR2 SNEGSKA (reference sequence). V was trimmed by 3 bases and J by 7 bases, leaving 10 bases between them. CDR3 amino acids: CSARDSTEQYF. The CDR3 nucleotides are TGCAGTGCTAGGGACTCGACTGAGCAGTACTTC.

The chain couples TRBV28 to TRBJ1-6; 8 nucleotides align to TRBD1. J was trimmed by 10 bases and V by 5 bases; bases with no gene match: 10. The germline gives CDR1 MDHEN, CDR2 SYDVKM. The CDR3 is 15 amino acids. CDR3 sequence reads: CASSPRQGIRSPLHF. Here the CDR3 DNA reads TGTGCCAGCAGTCCTAGACAGGGGATTCGGTCACCCCTCCACTTT.

This chain uses TRBV28 with TRBJ1-1; a possible D gene is TRBD1 (5 bases). The CDR3 loop spans 15 amino acids. V dropped 6 bases and J dropped 6 bases, with 20 bases sitting between them. The germline CDR1 and CDR2 sequences are MDHEN and SYDVKM. Written as DNA, the CDR3 is TGTGCCAGCAGGCCCGGGGGGTGGCAGGGCGCTGAAGCTTTCTTT. Its protein is CASRPGGWQGAEAFF.

This chain connects TRBV6-6 to TRBJ1-5; D unclear. Per the germline V gene, CDR1 is MNHNY and CDR2 is SVGAGI (reference sequence). The V and J ends lost 0 bases and 4 bases respectively, with 7 bases between them. CDR3 length equals 14 residues. Here the CDR3 DNA reads TGTGCCAGCAGTTACTCGCAGTCTAATCAGCCCCAGCATTTT. Translating gives CASSYSQSNQPQHF.

This clone was seen a single time. The chain couples TRBV27 to TRBJ1-3, with D maybe TRBD1 (6 bases). This CDR3 region has 15 residues. Germline CDR1 and CDR2: MNHEY and SMNVEV (reference sequence). Trimming took 3 bases from V and 2 from J, leaving 11 bases between them. This chain's CDR3 is CASSFGGAAGNTIYF. For the CDR3, the DNA is TGTGCCAGCAGTTTTGGGGGCGCCGCTGGAAACACCATATATTTT.

To note about this clone: One end of the junction varies from germline; a read error may be responsible. The V call is TRBV7-7, the J call TRBJ2-2; D might be TRBD1 (6 bases). The CDR3 spans 15 residues. The V gene's germline CDR1 is SSHAT and CDR2 FNYEAQ (reference sequence). CDR3 DNA: TGTGCTAGCAGCTTCGTCCAGGGGCCCACCGGGGAGCTGTTTTTT. Its translation is CASSFVQGPTGELFF.

This clone was counted once. This rearrangement joins TRBV7-2 to TRBJ2-3; 13 bases align to TRBD2. With V trimmed by 2 bases and J by 1 base, 6 bases remained unmatched. The length of the CDR3 is 18 residues. The germline CDR1 and CDR2 sequences are SGHTA and FQGNSA. The CDR3 bases are TGTGCCAGCAGCTTAACCACTAGCGGGGGGGGCCGCACAGATACGCAGTATTTT. This gives the protein CASSLTTSGGGRTDTQYF.

The chain employs TRBV5-1 and TRBJ2-3; 7 bases map to TRBD1. This CDR3 is 16 amino acids long. The V gene's germline CDR1 is SGHRS and CDR2 YFSETQ. Germline trimming cut 5 bases from V and 0 bases from J; bases unmatched to any gene: 9. The DNA for the CDR3 is TGCGCCAGCAGGCCGATAGGGACAGCTAGCACAGATACGCAGTATTTT. As protein: CASRPIGTASTDTQYF.

The chain is built from TRBV4-1 and TRBJ2-5, with 11 positions matching TRBD2. The V gene's germline CDR1 is MGHRA and CDR2 YSYEKL. Losses at the gene ends were 1 base for V and 0 bases for J; bases not matched to a gene: 7. The CDR3 is 18 amino acids. CDR3 in amino acids: CASSQVSTSGADQETQYF. CDR3 in DNA: TGCGCCAGCAGCCAAGTCTCGACTAGCGGGGCCGACCAAGAGACCCAGTACTTC.

The chain couples TRBV9 to TRBJ2-2; D perhaps matches TRBD1 (7 bases). Trimming took off 3 bases at V and 1 base at J, with 10 bases between the two ends. CDR3 length: 15 residues. Germline V gene lookup returns CDR1 SGDLS and CDR2 YYNGEE. The CDR3 reads CASSARDRNTGELFF. CDR3 coding DNA: TGTGCCAGCAGCGCGCGGGACAGGAACACCGGGGAGCTGTTTTTT. Full variable domain (outside the CDR3, taken from reference TRBV9 and TRBJ2-2): DSGVTQTPKHLITATGQRVTLRCSPRSGDLSVYWYQQSLDQGLQFLIQYYNGEERAKGNILERFSAQQFPDLHSELNLSSLELGDSALYFCASSARDRNTGELFFGEGSRLTVL.

V is TRBV9 and J is TRBJ2-7; 9 bases align to TRBD1. V was pared by 0 bases and J by 4 bases, with 14 bases of the junction left unmatched. From germline, CDR1 is SGDLS and CDR2 YYNGEE. The CDR3 is made up of 18 amino acids. CDR3 DNA: TGTGCCAGCAGCGTAGAATCGTTGGAGACAGGGGGGCCGTACGAGCAGTACTTC. Protein sequence: CASSVESLETGGPYEQYF.

J is TRBJ2-7 and V is TRBV7-2; D is uncertain. This CDR3 is 13 amino acids long. V gave up 2 bases and J gave up 0 bases, with 5 bases separating them. Looked up from germline, CDR1 is SGHTA and CDR2 is FQGNSA. CDR3 residues: CASSLSYSYEQYF. The CDR3 bases are TGTGCCAGCAGCTTATCCTACTCCTACGAGCAGTACTTC. Combining the CDR3 with reference TRBV7-2 and TRBJ2-7 gives the whole variable domain GAGVSQSPSNKVTEKGKDVELRCDPISGHTALYWYRQSLGQGLEFLIYFQGNSAPDKSGLPSDRFSAERTGGSVSTLTIQRTQQEDSAVYLCASSLSYSYEQYFGPGTRLTVT.

The V gene is TRBV16, the J gene TRBJ1-2; TRBD1 agrees at 7 bases. After removal of 5 bases from V and 5 bases from J, the junction contained 32 bases not matched to a gene. This CDR3 has 22 residues. Germline CDR1 and CDR2: KGHSY and FQNENV. The CDR3 sequence: CASSERILPGQTSRPGGYGYTF. The CDR3 DNA reads TGTGCCAGCAGCGAGAGGATCTTACCGGGACAGACATCACGTCCTGGAGGGTATGGCTACACCTTC.